The 24 T cell receptor beta chains listed next were all sequenced from one sample in a study of cytomegalovirus exposure and HLA in healthy donors. The PCR had 60 Vbeta and 13 Jbeta primers. TCRdb keeps only in-frame clones here, not all; method: immunoSEQ multiplex PCR. The sample records about 120,000 clones, 60% to 80% being singletons. Input material: PBMCs. Source of these receptors: a female donor in good health and CMV-seronegative.

The V call is TRBV7-8, the J call TRBJ2-7, with TRBD2 matching over 11 bases. Trimming cost V 0 bases and J 2 bases; bases outside gene matches: 3. The CDR3 covers 16 residues. Germline loops: CDR1 SGHVS, CDR2 FQNEAQ. CDR3 coding DNA: TGTGCCAGCAGCTTAGCGGGGACTAGCGGTGCCTACGAGCAGTACTTC. As protein: CASSLAGTSGAYEQYF.

This clone was observed once. The gene calls are TRBV19 and TRBJ2-7, with D perhaps TRBD1 (5 bases). Trimming shortened V by 6 bases and J by 5 bases, and 17 bases separated the two germline ends. The CDR3 runs to 14 residues. Germline values: CDR1 LNHDA, CDR2 SQIVND (reference sequence). The CDR3 DNA reads as TGTGCCAGTAGCCTCCAGGGCTCCTACCACGAGCAGTACTTC. This gives the protein CASSLQGSYHEQYF. Drawing the rest from reference TRBV19 and TRBJ2-7, the complete variable domain is DGGITQSPKYLFRKEGQNVTLSCEQNLNHDAMYWYRQDPGQGLRLIYYSQIVNDFQKGDIAEGYSVSREKKESFPLTVTSAQKNPTAFYLCASSLQGSYHEQYFGPGTRLTVT.

The chain combines TRBV25-1 with TRBJ2-1; D remains unclear. Trimming cost V 2 bases and J 9 bases, with 5 bases left between them. This CDR3 spans 11 amino acids. Germline V gene lookup returns CDR1 MGHDK and CDR2 SYGVNS. This chain's CDR3 is CASSETSEQFF. The CDR3 bases are TGTGCCAGCAGTGAAACCAGTGAGCAGTTCTTC.

This chain links TRBV27 with TRBJ2-2, with D tentatively TRBD2 (6 bases). Trimming shortened V by 2 bases and J by 6 bases, and 22 bases separated the two germline ends. CDR3 length: 18 amino acids. Germline CDR1 reads MNHEY; CDR2 reads SMNVEV (reference sequence). CDR3 bases: TGTGCCAGCAGTTTAGTTGGGCGGGGCCCGCGCAGGTCCGGGGAGCTGTTTTTT. Its translation: CASSLVGRGPRRSGELFF.

The V gene is TRBV2, the J gene TRBJ2-7; TRBD1 might be the D (6 bases). Per the germline V gene, CDR1 is SNHLY and CDR2 is FYNNEI. CDR3 size: 12 residues. V was clipped by 11 bases and J by 4 bases, with 15 bases between them. CDR3 sequence: CACTRTAYEQYF. CDR3 in DNA: TGTGCCTGTACCCGGACAGCGTACGAGCAGTACTTC.

This clone appeared once. CDR3 nucleotides: TGCAGCGTTGAGGATGGGACTAGCGGGCCGAACACCGGGGAGCTGTTTTTT. Protein: CSVEDGTSGPNTGELFF. The gene calls are TRBV29-1 and TRBJ2-2, with 12 bases that match TRBD2. CDR3 length: 17 residues. In germline, CDR1 is SQVTM, CDR2 ANQGSEA. Trimming removed 3 bases from V and 0 bases from J; junction bases left unmatched: 5.

The gene calls are TRBV4-2 and TRBJ2-7; 11 bases align to TRBD2. Per the germline V gene, CDR1 is LGHNA and CDR2 is YNFKEQ. The V segment lost 3 bases and the J segment 2 bases; nucleotides outside the gene matches: 3. CDR3 size: 15 residues. The CDR3, as DNA: TGTGCCAGCAGCCATACTAGCGGGAGTGCCTACGAGCAGTACTTC. This translates into CASSHTSGSAYEQYF.

The gene calls are TRBV9 and TRBJ2-3; 15 bases align to TRBD2. Germline CDR1 and CDR2: SGDLS and YYNGEE. J was trimmed by 4 bases and V by 4 bases; bases with no gene match: 7. The CDR3 is made up of 17 amino acids. The CDR3 DNA follows: TGTGCCAGCAGCCCCGGACTAGCGGGGGGGGTGGCAGATACGCAGTATTTT. This translates into CASSPGLAGGVADTQYF.

V gene TRBV10-3 combines with J gene TRBJ2-7; a weak D match, TRBD2 (6 bases). CDR1 is ENHRY, CDR2 SYGVKD, per germline. Deletions cut 5 bases from V and 4 bases from J, with 12 bases between. This CDR3 contains 13 residues. The CDR3 DNA sequence: TGTGCCATCAGTCGGACTAAAGATTACGAGCAGTACTTC. Amino acid sequence: CAISRTKDYEQYF.

This chain joins TRBV10-3 and TRBJ2-1; 7 positions match TRBD2. Losses at the gene ends were 3 bases for V and 4 bases for J; bases not matched to a gene: 15. The CDR3 totals 18 residues. CDR1 is ENHRY and CDR2 is SYGVKD in the germline V gene. This CDR3 reads CAISDSQGAGAIYNEQFF. In DNA form, the CDR3 reads TGTGCCATCAGTGATTCGCAAGGGGCGGGAGCCATTTACAATGAGCAGTTCTTC.

In this sample, this clone turned up a few times. The chain is built from TRBV7-9 and TRBJ1-3; TRBD1 matches 7 bases. The CDR3 has 15 residues. After removal of 5 bases from V and 4 bases from J, the junction contained 8 bases not matched to a gene. Germline lookup yields CDR1 SEHNR and CDR2 FQNEAQ (reference sequence). CDR3 loop: CASSPGQKLGNTIYF. Written as DNA, the CDR3 is TGTGCCAGCAGCCCGGGACAGAAGCTCGGAAACACCATATATTTT.

This chain joins TRBV19 and TRBJ1-1; the match to TRBD1 covers 8 bases. This CDR3 spans 13 amino acids. Germline V CDR1 and CDR2: LNHDA, SQIVND (reference sequence). Unmatched junction bases numbered 3, after V lost 4 bases and J lost 5 bases. The CDR3 region is CASSTGQGTEAFF. In nucleotides, the CDR3 is TGTGCCAGTAGTACCGGACAGGGAACTGAAGCTTTCTTT.

This chain joins TRBV15 and TRBJ2-7, with 8 bases fitting TRBD1. CDR3 length: 12 residues. V lost 3 bases and J lost 12; bases outside the gene matches: 7. CDR1 is LNHNV, CDR2 YYDKDF, per germline (reference sequence). CDR3 DNA sequence: TGTGCCACCAGCAGCGCGGACAGGGCGGCGTACTTC. It translates to CATSSADRAAYF.

The V gene is TRBV6-6, the J gene TRBJ2-7; D may be TRBD2 (6 bases). This CDR3 has 13 residues. Trimming left V 6 bases short and J 3 bases short, with 12 bases between. Germline V gives CDR1 MNHNY, CDR2 SVGAGI (reference sequence). CDR3 sequence: CASSPRGYYEQYF. Written as DNA, the CDR3 is TGTGCCAGCAGCCCGCGGGGTTACTACGAGCAGTACTTC.

The gene calls are TRBV28 and TRBJ1-2; D call uncertain. V lost 6 bases, J lost 0 bases, and 8 bases lay in between. Germline lookup yields CDR1 MDHEN and CDR2 SYDVKM. This CDR3 has 13 amino acids. CDR3 in DNA: TGTGCCAGCAGCCTCCCAGCTAACTATGGCTACACCTTC. This codes for CASSLPANYGYTF.

The chain links TRBV20-1 to TRBJ2-7, with D uncertain. The V and J ends lost 3 bases and 7 bases respectively, with 10 bases between them. The CDR3 is 11 amino acids. Germline CDR1 DFQATT, CDR2 SNEGSKA (reference sequence). The CDR3 coding sequence is TGCAGTGCTAGCCACCCCCGGGAGCAGTACTTC. It codes for CSASHPREQYF.

This clone was picked up a small number of times. This chain links TRBV25-1 with TRBJ2-7; 11 nucleotides align to TRBD1. Trimming at V came to 3 bases and at J to 2 bases, leaving 3 bases not matched to a gene. Germline values: CDR1 MGHDK, CDR2 SYGVNS. The CDR3 totals 15 residues. The CDR3 here is CASSEDRGLTYEQYF. The CDR3 bases are TGTGCCAGCAGTGAGGACAGGGGGCTCACCTACGAGCAGTACTTC.

The chain employs TRBV11-2 and TRBJ2-5, with unresolved D. The V gene lost 1 base and the J gene lost 2 bases, with 8 bases spanning the gap. Germline V lookup: CDR1 SGHAT, CDR2 FQNNGV. This CDR3 is 14 amino acids long. The chain's CDR3 is CASSLGLGQETQYF. The CDR3, as DNA: TGTGCCAGCAGCTTAGGACTCGGGCAAGAGACCCAGTACTTC. The complete variable domain, with remaining parts taken from reference TRBV11-2 and TRBJ2-5, reads EAGVAQSPRYKIIEKRQSVAFWCNPISGHATLYWYQQILGQGPKLLIQFQNNGVVDDSQLPKDRFSAERLKGVDSTLKIQPAKLEDSAVYLCASSLGLGQETQYFGPGTRLLVL.

The chain employs TRBV28 and TRBJ2-5; TRBD2 matches 9 bases. This CDR3 contains 16 residues. Per germline, CDR1 MDHEN and CDR2 SYDVKM. The trim removed 3 bases at V and 4 bases at J, leaving 9 bases unmatched. CDR3 loop: CASSLSLAGEGETQYF. DNA of the CDR3: TGTGCCAGCAGTTTGTCCTTAGCGGGAGAAGGAGAGACCCAGTACTTC.

This chain links TRBV28 with TRBJ1-1; maybe TRBD1 (6 bases). V lost 4 bases to trimming and J lost 10 bases, with 22 bases between them. The CDR3 totals 15 residues. Germline CDR1 reads MDHEN; CDR2 reads SYDVKM. In DNA form, the CDR3 reads TGTGCCAGCAGTTCCCAAGGGGGGGGCGACCTGAGAGCTTTCTTT. As protein: CASSSQGGGDLRAFF. Variable domain in full (rest from reference TRBV28 and TRBJ1-1): DVKVTQSSRYLVKRTGEKVFLECVQDMDHENMFWYRQDPGLGLRLIYFSYDVKMKEKGDIPEGYSVSREKKERFSLILESASTNQTSMYLCASSSQGGGDLRAFFGQGTRLTVV.

This chain connects TRBV19 to TRBJ1-4; D may be TRBD1 (5 bases). The CDR3 extends over 15 amino acids. Trimming left V 5 bases short and J 3 bases short, with 13 bases between. Germline loops: CDR1 LNHDA, CDR2 SQIVND (reference sequence). CDR3 sequence reads: CASSGQLGANEKLFF. CDR3 DNA sequence: TGTGCCAGTAGTGGGCAATTAGGGGCTAATGAAAAACTGTTTTTT.

The table lists this clone with a count of one. V is TRBV18 and J is TRBJ2-6; either TRBD1 or TRBD2 may fit D (10 bases each). Per the germline V gene, CDR1 is KGHSH and CDR2 is LQKENI. The CDR3 loop spans 21 amino acids. V was trimmed by 6 bases and J by 0 bases, leaving 27 bases between them. CDR3 region: CASSRRTGGTSGVSGANVLTF. The CDR3 DNA is TGTGCCAGCTCCAGGAGGACAGGGGGAACTAGCGGGGTCTCTGGGGCCAACGTCCTGACTTTC.

V and J are TRBV9 and TRBJ2-6, with TRBD1 identical over 8 bases. V lost 4 bases, J lost 0 bases, and 15 bases stayed unmatched. This CDR3 spans 20 amino acids. In germline, CDR1 is SGDLS, CDR2 YYNGEE. The CDR3 sequence: CASSPGSGGSLFSGANVLTF. CDR3 bases: TGTGCCAGCAGCCCAGGGTCAGGGGGCTCCCTCTTCTCTGGGGCCAACGTCCTGACTTTC. The whole variable domain, remainder taken from reference TRBV9 and TRBJ2-6, is DSGVTQTPKHLITATGQRVTLRCSPRSGDLSVYWYQQSLDQGLQFLIQYYNGEERAKGNILERFSAQQFPDLHSELNLSSLELGDSALYFCASSPGSGGSLFSGANVLTFGAGSRLTVL.

The genes are TRBV19 and TRBJ2-7; 7 bases map to TRBD1. V shed 4 bases, J shed 5 bases, and the junction held 8 bases outside the gene matches. Germline V gene data show CDR1 as LNHDA and CDR2 as SQIVND (reference sequence). This CDR3 spans 14 amino acids. The CDR3 DNA sequence: TGTGCCAGTAGTACCGACAGGGATTTACACGAGCAGTACTTC. Amino acid sequence: CASSTDRDLHEQYF.